Below are 10 T cell receptor beta chains sequenced from a single sample in a study of beta chain features in type 1 diabetes. Broader study findings: Across all four CD4+ subsets, people with type 1 diabetes showed modestly shorter TCRB CDR3s.

The authors reverse transcribed all of the isolated RNA, so sequencing captured expressed TCRB transcripts. Measured with immunoSEQ multiplex PCR; TCRdb has only the in-frame clones, and not every one. The sample has 400,000 or so clones, 9.6% seen once. Antigens of these TCRs are unknown. Sequencing input: central memory CD4+ T cells from blood. The receptors shown here come from a man aged 25 to 40 with type 1 diabetes.

This clone has only a few counts. The chain joins TRBV28 to TRBJ2-3, with 7 bases fitting TRBD2. V was pared by 5 bases and J by 0 bases, with 8 bases of the junction left unmatched. The germline V gene encodes CDR1 MDHEN and CDR2 SYDVKM. This CDR3 contains 16 residues. The CDR3 DNA follows: TGTGCCAGCAGTACGGGAGGTCTTCGGAGCACAGATACGCAGTATTTT. Encoded protein: CASSTGGLRSTDTQYF. The full variable domain, its missing parts supplied by reference TRBV28 and TRBJ2-3, is DVKVTQSSRYLVKRTGEKVFLECVQDMDHENMFWYRQDPGLGLRLIYFSYDVKMKEKGDIPEGYSVSREKKERFSLILESASTNQTSMYLCASSTGGLRSTDTQYFGPGTRLTVL.

The chain joins TRBV2 to TRBJ2-5; D may be TRBD2 (6 bases). V shed 6 bases and J shed 5 bases, with 13 bases lying between them. CDR1 SNHLY and CDR2 FYNNEI come from the germline V gene. This CDR3 spans 13 amino acids. In DNA form, the CDR3 reads TGTGCCAGCAGGGGTACTGGAGGGGAGACCCAGTACTTC. It translates to CASRGTGGETQYF.

This clone was seen at least ten times. The V and J genes are TRBV5-1 and TRBJ2-3; 11 nucleotides agree with TRBD1. Germline trimming cut 3 bases from V and 3 bases from J; bases unmatched to any gene: 6. The length of the CDR3 is 16 residues. Germline CDR1 SGHRS, CDR2 YFSETQ. In nucleotides, the CDR3 is TGCGCCAGCAGCTCACACGGGACAGGGGGGACAGATACGCAGTATTTT. Translated: CASSSHGTGGTDTQYF.

This clone showed up just a few times. The V gene is TRBV18, the J gene TRBJ2-7; 7 nucleotides agree with TRBD1. The J segment lost 4 bases and the V segment lost 4 bases, leaving 7 bases of the junction unmatched. There are 14 residues in the CDR3. Germline lookup yields CDR1 KGHSH and CDR2 LQKENI. The CDR3 DNA sequence: TGTGCCAGCTCACAGGTAGAGGGGGCTTACGAGCAGTACTTC. Translated, it gives CASSQVEGAYEQYF.

The gene calls are TRBV5-1 and TRBJ2-7; D may match TRBD1 or TRBD2 (5 bases each). There are 13 residues in the CDR3. V gave up 4 bases and J gave up 6 bases, with 14 bases separating them. Germline V gene data show CDR1 as SGHRS and CDR2 as YFSETQ. CDR3 nucleotide sequence: TGCGCCAGCAGCCCAATTGACGGGGCCGAGCAGTACTTC. This gives the protein CASSPIDGAEQYF.

The chain recombines TRBV11-2 with TRBJ2-3; D might be TRBD1 or TRBD2, each matching 7 bases. The CDR3 runs to 13 residues. CDR1 is SGHAT and CDR2 is FQNNGV in the germline V gene. V lost 5 bases, J lost 9 bases, and 15 bases lay in between. In nucleotides, the CDR3 is TGTGCCAGCAGCCCCGCCAGGGGGGGGACGCAGTATTTT. Its translation is CASSPARGGTQYF.

This clone has more than one count but fewer than ten. The rearrangement links TRBV7-2 to TRBJ2-1; TRBD2 agrees at 8 bases. The V segment lost 1 base and the J segment 4 bases; nucleotides outside the gene matches: 6. The CDR3 consists of 16 residues. From germline, CDR1 is SGHTA and CDR2 FQGNSA. DNA for the CDR3: TGTGCCAGCAGCTTAGTAACACTAGCGGATTACAATGAGCAGTTCTTC. Translated, it gives CASSLVTLADYNEQFF.

The V gene is TRBV7-8, the J gene TRBJ2-3, with D possibly TRBD1 on 6 matching bases. The ends were cut back, 2 bases at V and 4 bases at J, with 10 bases in the middle. The CDR3 runs 14 residues. Per the germline V gene, CDR1 is SGHVS and CDR2 is FQNEAQ. The CDR3 sequence is CASSLIGGADTQYF. The CDR3 DNA reads as TGTGCCAGCAGCTTAATAGGGGGTGCAGATACGCAGTATTTT.

The chain carries TRBV10-3 and TRBJ2-1; TRBD2 matches at 8 bases. The length of the CDR3 is 14 residues. In germline, CDR1 is ENHRY, CDR2 SYGVKD. Losses at the gene ends were 8 bases for V and 3 bases for J; bases not matched to a gene: 6. For the CDR3, the DNA is TGTGCCATCCAGCGGGAGTCTGTCTACAATGAGCAGTTCTTC. Translation gives CAIQRESVYNEQFF.

This clone was found many times. The genes are TRBV6-6 and TRBJ1-3; the D is unclear. V was clipped by 0 bases and J by 4 bases, with 7 bases between them. This CDR3 contains 14 residues. Germline V CDR1 and CDR2: MNHNY, SVGAGI (reference sequence). CDR3 sequence reads: CASSYSNGGNTIYF. CDR3 DNA: TGTGCCAGCAGTTACTCTAACGGAGGAAACACCATATATTTT.